This TCR beta chain is drawn from a study of CD8 T cells in ankylosing spondylitis (dated by TCRdb to about 2017). About the full investigation: The study set out to find disease-linked TCR variants by profiling T cell receptor beta repertoires in ankylosing spondylitis patients and healthy donors. The full study cohort comprised approximately 23 ankylosing spondylitis patients and roughly 110 healthy donors. Samples of peripheral blood were taken, and for ankylosing spondylitis patients, synovial fluid was collected as well. The research as a whole found: According to the report, matched synovial fluid samples from ankylosing spondylitis patients were significantly enriched for the disease-linked clones. Blood from ankylosing spondylitis patients appeared to be characterized by a TCR beta motif composed of about eight highly homologous amino acid variants. The disease-linked clones had a CD8+ phenotype and were found at relatively low frequencies in peripheral blood. Some motif variants were previously reported in synovial fluid and blood of reactive arthritis patients, suggesting common disease-initiation mechanisms.

From the cysteine through the phenylalanine, the CDR3 covers 16 amino acids. The DNA shown is the 48-base CDR3, in frame from base 1. Relative to germline, V is missing 5 bases and J is missing 3 bases, with 10 bases of the junction outside any gene match. CDR1 is given as MNHEY and CDR2 as SMNVEV, both from the germline V gene (reference sequence). The run used an Illumina HiSeq 2500. TCR beta libraries were prepared by quantitative 5'-RACE with molecular barcodes. Regarding the original processing steps: A new computational method, built on a probabilistic model of VDJ rearrangement, was used to identify disease-linked TCR variants. TCRdb cleaned the public reads at Q25 with fastp, built clones with MiXCR and kept in-frame beta chains. Every CDR3 protein is listed once, alongside the most common genes and DNA of its rows. These V and J calls derive from TCRdb rather than the authors' analysis. This sample has fewer than 500,000 distinct CDR3 sequences in its table, and around 22% of those were observed once. The ten largest make up around 16% of the sample.

To note about this clonotype: Its antigen remains unidentified. The record has no base qualities; no much larger clone is one base away.

The TCR was taken from a male donor with ankylosing spondylitis. The rearranged segments are TRBV27 and TRBJ2-3; 8 middle bases align to TRBD2. The sequenced material came from blood, either unsorted or a sorted T cell fraction (not recorded which). The CDR3 reads CASSPRGGRFTDTQYF. The DNA sequence follows: TGTGCCAGCAGTCCCCGCGGCGGGAGGTTTACAGATACGCAGTATTTT.